Listed below are T cell receptor beta chains from one sample, sequenced in a study of cytomegalovirus exposure and HLA in healthy donors. TCRdb's table, derived via immunoSEQ multiplex PCR, lists solely in-frame clones and lacks some. The sample lists tens of thousands of clones, about 77% occurring once. Sequenced input: PBMCs. The receptors originated from a man aged 40-49 years in good health and CMV-seronegative. Both conserved end residues are part of each CDR3. A D gene is named only where the DNA matches it firmly. Clone size, where shown, is once, few, many, or a class for clones that have expanded.

d_gene,v_gene,abundance,j_gene,CDR3nt,CDR3aa
.,TRBV7-2,.,TRBJ2-7,TGTGCCAGCAGCTTAGGACAGCTGACCTACGAGCAGTACTTC,CASSLGQLTYEQYF
.,TRBV6-5,.,TRBJ1-2,TGTGCCAGCAGTTACCCGTTACAGGCTAACTATGGCTACACCTTC,CASSYPLQANYGYTF
TRBD2,TRBV27,.,TRBJ2-1,TGTGCCAGCAGTTTTTCATTGGGGGCCTCTTGGGTAGCGGGAGTAAATAATGAGCAGTTCTTC,CASSFSLGASWVAGVNNEQFF
.,TRBV28,once,TRBJ1-2,TGTGCCAGCATCGGGGACTATGGCTACACCTTC,CASIGDYGYTF
.,TRBV11-2,.,TRBJ2-5,TGTGCCAGCAGCTTAGTGCGGGAAGAGACCCAGTACTTC,CASSLVREETQYF
.,TRBV28,.,TRBJ1-1,TGTGCCAGCAGCCTCACACAGGGTGAAGCTTTCTTT,CASSLTQGEAFF
.,TRBV5-1,.,TRBJ2-3,TGCGCCAGCAGCACACCATCTAGCCCAGATACGCAGTATTTT,CASSTPSSPDTQYF
.,TRBV10-2,.,TRBJ1-1,TGCGCCAGCAGACCCGAGGGCCGATCTACTGAAAGAGCTTTCTTT,CASRPEGRSTERAFF
TRBD2,TRBV5-1,.,TRBJ2-3,TGCGCCAGCAGCTTCGGGACTAGCATTTCGACAGATACGCAGTATTTT,CASSFGTSISTDTQYF
TRBD2,TRBV15,.,TRBJ2-1,TGTGCCACCAGCAGAGTCCGTAGCGGGGGAAACAATGAGCAGTTCTTC,CATSRVRSGGNNEQFF
TRBD1,TRBV28,.,TRBJ1-2,TGTGCCAGCAGTTTGGGGGGGACAGGGAGGTTGGACTATGGCTACACCTTC,CASSLGGTGRLDYGYTF
TRBD1,TRBV6-1,.,TRBJ2-7,TGTGCCAGCAGTTGGGACAGGGCGTCTAACGAGCAGTACTTC,CASSWDRASNEQYF
.,TRBV11-1,.,TRBJ1-4,TGTGCCAGCAGGAAGGACACATCTGAAAAACTGTTTTTT,CASRKDTSEKLFF
.,TRBV28,.,TRBJ1-2,TGTGCCAGCTCTAGGACAAACTGCGGCTACACCTTC,CASSRTNCGYTF
.,TRBV19,.,TRBJ2-2,TGTGCCAGTAGTGGATTTCCGGGACAAAAGACCGGGGAGCTGTTTTTT,CASSGFPGQKTGELFF
.,TRBV5-1,.,TRBJ2-1,TGCGCCAGCAGCTTGGGGGGCCGGGCGACACACAATGAGCAGTTCTTC,CASSLGGRATHNEQFF
.,TRBV10-3,.,TRBJ2-2,TGTGCCATCAGTGAGGGGGCGGATACCGGGGAGCTGTTTTTT,CAISEGADTGELFF
TRBD2,TRBV18,once,TRBJ2-1,TGTGCCAGCTCACCGGTAGCGGGGGAACCCCGAGAGAATGAGCAGTTCTTC,CASSPVAGEPRENEQFF
.,TRBV2,.,TRBJ1-1,TGTGCCAGCAAGGGACAGAACACTGAAGCTTTCTTT,CASKGQNTEAFF
TRBD2,TRBV19,.,TRBJ2-1,TGTGCCAGTAGTATCAAGCGGGAGTGGAATGAGCAGTTCTTC,CASSIKREWNEQFF
TRBD2,TRBV15,.,TRBJ2-4,TGTGCCACCAGCAGAGATGCGGGGGGCTGGGACTTC,CATSRDAGGWDF
TRBD2,TRBV19,.,TRBJ2-5,TGTGCCAGTAGTCCCAGGACTAGCGGGGGGCAAGAGACCCAGTACTTC,CASSPRTSGGQETQYF
TRBD1,TRBV27,.,TRBJ2-7,TGTGCCAGCAGTTTGACAGGGGCCTACGAGCAGTACTTC,CASSLTGAYEQYF
TRBD2,TRBV7-8,.,TRBJ2-7,TGTGCCAGCAGCTTAGATTTAGTTAGCGGGATCCCCTACGAGCAGTACTTC,CASSLDLVSGIPYEQYF
TRBD1,TRBV2,.,TRBJ1-5,TGTGCCAGCAGTGTAGACAGGGCTAGCAATCAGCCCCAGCATTTT,CASSVDRASNQPQHF
TRBD1,TRBV7-9,.,TRBJ2-3,TGTGCCAGCAGCTTAGGACAGGGAGGCACAGATACGCAGTATTTT,CASSLGQGGTDTQYF
TRBD2,TRBV28,.,TRBJ2-5,TGTGCCAGCACCCCGACTAGCGGGAAACTACAAGAGACCCAGTACTTC,CASTPTSGKLQETQYF
TRBD2,TRBV27,once,TRBJ2-1,TGTGCCAGCAGTTTACTAGAAGCGGGAGGGCCGGGGAATGAGCAGTTCTTC,CASSLLEAGGPGNEQFF
TRBD1,TRBV5-1,.,TRBJ1-2,TGCGCCAGCAGCGTAACCGGGACAGGGGTCTCCTATGGCTACACCTTC,CASSVTGTGVSYGYTF
TRBD1,TRBV28,.,TRBJ2-3,TGTGCCAGCAGTGATCTGACAGGGGCCCAACGGGTCCTACAATTCACAGATACGCAGTATTTT,CASSDLTGAQRVLQFTDTQYF
.,TRBV2,.,TRBJ1-1,TGTGCCAGCAGTGGGACAGTAAAGAACACTGAAGCTTTCTTT,CASSGTVKNTEAFF
.,TRBV11-2,.,TRBJ1-1,TGTGCCAGCAGCTTAGGTATCTTAAGCCTGGAAGCTTTCTTT,CASSLGILSLEAFF
TRBD1,TRBV27,.,TRBJ2-7,TGTGCCAGCAGCTCGGACAGGGTAGGCTACGAGCAGTACTTC,CASSSDRVGYEQYF
.,TRBV5-6,.,TRBJ1-2,TGTGCCAGCAGCTTTAAGACCGGGGGAGAAGGCTACACCTTC,CASSFKTGGEGYTF
TRBD1,TRBV9,.,TRBJ2-7,TGTGCCAGCAGCGTAGGGACAGGTGGTCAGGGCTACGAGCAGTACTTC,CASSVGTGGQGYEQYF
TRBD2,TRBV11-2,few,TRBJ2-2,TGTGCCAGCAGCCCTCTTCGCGGGGGGTTCACCGGGGAGCTGTTTTTT,CASSPLRGGFTGELFF
TRBD1,TRBV25-1,.,TRBJ1-4,TGTGCCAGCAGTGAAGGACAGGGGGCACAAGAAAAACTGTTTTTT,CASSEGQGAQEKLFF
TRBD2,TRBV27,few,TRBJ2-7,TGTGCCAGCAGTCCATCGGTCGGGGGGTCTCCCTCCTACGAGCAGTACTTC,CASSPSVGGSPSYEQYF
.,TRBV5-4,few,TRBJ1-1,TGTGCCAGCAGCTTGGCCCTAAACACTGAAGCTTTCTTT,CASSLALNTEAFF
.,TRBV15,.,TRBJ2-2,TGTGCCGCCAGGGGGGACACCCACACCGGGGAGCTGTTTTTT,CAARGDTHTGELFF
.,TRBV5-1,.,TRBJ2-7,TGCGCCAGCAGCTGGACAGCTCTCTCCTACGAGCAGTACTTC,CASSWTALSYEQYF
TRBD1,TRBV5-1,.,TRBJ1-1,TGCGCCAGCAGCTTGGGGACCGGGACAGGGCAAGCTTTCTTT,CASSLGTGTGQAFF
.,TRBV5-1,.,TRBJ2-5,TGCGCCAGCAGCCCCTACAGGGACCAAGAGACCCAGTACTTC,CASSPYRDQETQYF
.,TRBV28,.,TRBJ1-2,TGTGCCAGCAGTTTATCCCCGGGATATGGCTACACCTTC,CASSLSPGYGYTF
.,TRBV10-3,.,TRBJ2-5,TGTGCCATCGGCAGGGAACAAGAGACCCAGTACTTC,CAIGREQETQYF
TRBD1,TRBV4-1,few,TRBJ2-7,TGCGCCAGCAGCCAGACAGGGGCCGAGCAGTACTTC,CASSQTGAEQYF
TRBD2,TRBV7-9,.,TRBJ2-5,TGTTCCAGCAGCACCACGGGGGGAAAGGAAGAGACCCAGTACTTC,CSSSTTGGKEETQYF
TRBD2,TRBV5-1,.,TRBJ2-2,TGCGCCAGCAGCTTGGCGGGGGGAACCGGGGAGCTGTTTTTT,CASSLAGGTGELFF
TRBD2,TRBV27,.,TRBJ2-7,TGTGCCAGCCTGCTTTCGACTAGCGGGAGGGTCGCCTACGAGCAGTACTTC,CASLLSTSGRVAYEQYF
TRBD2,TRBV27,once,TRBJ2-7,TGTGCCAGCAGCCTGGGACTAGAGTCCTACGAGCAGTACTTC,CASSLGLESYEQYF
TRBD1,TRBV29-1,.,TRBJ1-1,TGCAGCGTTGAGGGGGGGACAGGGCGCGCTGAAGCTTTCTTT,CSVEGGTGRAEAFF